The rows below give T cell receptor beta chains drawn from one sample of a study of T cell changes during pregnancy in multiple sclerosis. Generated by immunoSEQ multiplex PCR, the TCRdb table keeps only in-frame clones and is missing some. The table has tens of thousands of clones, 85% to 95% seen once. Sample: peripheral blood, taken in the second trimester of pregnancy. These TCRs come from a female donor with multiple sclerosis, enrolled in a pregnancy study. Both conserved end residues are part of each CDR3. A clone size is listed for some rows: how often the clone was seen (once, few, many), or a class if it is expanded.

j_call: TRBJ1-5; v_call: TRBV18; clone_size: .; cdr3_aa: CASSPTGLDSNQPQHF
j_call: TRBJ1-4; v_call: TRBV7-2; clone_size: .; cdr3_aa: CASSPEATTNEKLFF
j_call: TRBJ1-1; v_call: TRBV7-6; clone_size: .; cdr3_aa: CASSLGRGIGTEAFF
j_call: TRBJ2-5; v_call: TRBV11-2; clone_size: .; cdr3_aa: CASSTLAGDFKGETQYF
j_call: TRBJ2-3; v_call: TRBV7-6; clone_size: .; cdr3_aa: CASSFLSSSGSTDTQYF
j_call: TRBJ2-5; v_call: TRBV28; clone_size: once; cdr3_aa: CASSAGTGGRETQYF
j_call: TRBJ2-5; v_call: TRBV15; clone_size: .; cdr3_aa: CATSRASEETQYF
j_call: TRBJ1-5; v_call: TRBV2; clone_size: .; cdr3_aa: CASSLNQPQHF
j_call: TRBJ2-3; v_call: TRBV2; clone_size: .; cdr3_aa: CASSTSGADTQYF
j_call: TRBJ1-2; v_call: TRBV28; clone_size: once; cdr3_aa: CASTMAGQGPYGYTF
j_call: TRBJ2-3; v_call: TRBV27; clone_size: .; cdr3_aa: CASSPRTFTGYTQYF
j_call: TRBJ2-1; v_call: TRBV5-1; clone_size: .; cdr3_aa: CASSLMSSGGNEQFF
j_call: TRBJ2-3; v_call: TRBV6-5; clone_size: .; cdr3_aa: CASSYAPGLVPDTQYF
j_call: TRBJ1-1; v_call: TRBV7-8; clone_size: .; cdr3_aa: CASSSVRNGEAFF
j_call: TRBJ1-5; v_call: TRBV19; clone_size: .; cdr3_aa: CASSTQAGGNQPQHF
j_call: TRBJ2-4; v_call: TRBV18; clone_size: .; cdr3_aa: CASSASVAKNIQYF
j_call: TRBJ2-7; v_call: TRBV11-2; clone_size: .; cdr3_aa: CASSLEQYEQYF